A single T cell receptor (beta chain) is shown here with its context. Its antigen remains unidentified. The CDR3 has 17 amino acids. Germline V CDR1 and CDR2: SGHVS, FNYEAQ. The ends were cut back, 6 bases at V and 0 bases at J, with 15 bases in the middle. Time point defined: newly diagnosed, previously untreated cHL patient sample. Comparison PBMCs came from previously untreated, newly diagnosed classical Hodgkin lymphoma patients. The data belong to a study of PD-1 blockade in classical Hodgkin lymphoma. Study findings and constraints: Whatever underlies the repertoire differences (possibly disease activity or prior therapy) remains undefined. TCR diversity at baseline was reported to be reduced in newly diagnosed patients relative to healthy donors.

Here immunoSEQ multiplex PCR was the method, and the copy in TCRdb shows in-frame clones only, minus some. In the table there are tens of thousands of clones, over 85% of which are singletons. Material for sequencing was peripheral blood mononuclear cells (PBMCs). The V gene is TRBV7-6, the J gene TRBJ1-6; D gene ambiguous. This clonotype originated in a human donor with classical Hodgkin lymphoma. The CDR3 reads CASSTALPSSYNSPLHF. CDR3 sequence (DNA): TGTGCCAGCAGTACAGCCCTACCGAGCTCCTATAATTCACCCCTCCACTTT.